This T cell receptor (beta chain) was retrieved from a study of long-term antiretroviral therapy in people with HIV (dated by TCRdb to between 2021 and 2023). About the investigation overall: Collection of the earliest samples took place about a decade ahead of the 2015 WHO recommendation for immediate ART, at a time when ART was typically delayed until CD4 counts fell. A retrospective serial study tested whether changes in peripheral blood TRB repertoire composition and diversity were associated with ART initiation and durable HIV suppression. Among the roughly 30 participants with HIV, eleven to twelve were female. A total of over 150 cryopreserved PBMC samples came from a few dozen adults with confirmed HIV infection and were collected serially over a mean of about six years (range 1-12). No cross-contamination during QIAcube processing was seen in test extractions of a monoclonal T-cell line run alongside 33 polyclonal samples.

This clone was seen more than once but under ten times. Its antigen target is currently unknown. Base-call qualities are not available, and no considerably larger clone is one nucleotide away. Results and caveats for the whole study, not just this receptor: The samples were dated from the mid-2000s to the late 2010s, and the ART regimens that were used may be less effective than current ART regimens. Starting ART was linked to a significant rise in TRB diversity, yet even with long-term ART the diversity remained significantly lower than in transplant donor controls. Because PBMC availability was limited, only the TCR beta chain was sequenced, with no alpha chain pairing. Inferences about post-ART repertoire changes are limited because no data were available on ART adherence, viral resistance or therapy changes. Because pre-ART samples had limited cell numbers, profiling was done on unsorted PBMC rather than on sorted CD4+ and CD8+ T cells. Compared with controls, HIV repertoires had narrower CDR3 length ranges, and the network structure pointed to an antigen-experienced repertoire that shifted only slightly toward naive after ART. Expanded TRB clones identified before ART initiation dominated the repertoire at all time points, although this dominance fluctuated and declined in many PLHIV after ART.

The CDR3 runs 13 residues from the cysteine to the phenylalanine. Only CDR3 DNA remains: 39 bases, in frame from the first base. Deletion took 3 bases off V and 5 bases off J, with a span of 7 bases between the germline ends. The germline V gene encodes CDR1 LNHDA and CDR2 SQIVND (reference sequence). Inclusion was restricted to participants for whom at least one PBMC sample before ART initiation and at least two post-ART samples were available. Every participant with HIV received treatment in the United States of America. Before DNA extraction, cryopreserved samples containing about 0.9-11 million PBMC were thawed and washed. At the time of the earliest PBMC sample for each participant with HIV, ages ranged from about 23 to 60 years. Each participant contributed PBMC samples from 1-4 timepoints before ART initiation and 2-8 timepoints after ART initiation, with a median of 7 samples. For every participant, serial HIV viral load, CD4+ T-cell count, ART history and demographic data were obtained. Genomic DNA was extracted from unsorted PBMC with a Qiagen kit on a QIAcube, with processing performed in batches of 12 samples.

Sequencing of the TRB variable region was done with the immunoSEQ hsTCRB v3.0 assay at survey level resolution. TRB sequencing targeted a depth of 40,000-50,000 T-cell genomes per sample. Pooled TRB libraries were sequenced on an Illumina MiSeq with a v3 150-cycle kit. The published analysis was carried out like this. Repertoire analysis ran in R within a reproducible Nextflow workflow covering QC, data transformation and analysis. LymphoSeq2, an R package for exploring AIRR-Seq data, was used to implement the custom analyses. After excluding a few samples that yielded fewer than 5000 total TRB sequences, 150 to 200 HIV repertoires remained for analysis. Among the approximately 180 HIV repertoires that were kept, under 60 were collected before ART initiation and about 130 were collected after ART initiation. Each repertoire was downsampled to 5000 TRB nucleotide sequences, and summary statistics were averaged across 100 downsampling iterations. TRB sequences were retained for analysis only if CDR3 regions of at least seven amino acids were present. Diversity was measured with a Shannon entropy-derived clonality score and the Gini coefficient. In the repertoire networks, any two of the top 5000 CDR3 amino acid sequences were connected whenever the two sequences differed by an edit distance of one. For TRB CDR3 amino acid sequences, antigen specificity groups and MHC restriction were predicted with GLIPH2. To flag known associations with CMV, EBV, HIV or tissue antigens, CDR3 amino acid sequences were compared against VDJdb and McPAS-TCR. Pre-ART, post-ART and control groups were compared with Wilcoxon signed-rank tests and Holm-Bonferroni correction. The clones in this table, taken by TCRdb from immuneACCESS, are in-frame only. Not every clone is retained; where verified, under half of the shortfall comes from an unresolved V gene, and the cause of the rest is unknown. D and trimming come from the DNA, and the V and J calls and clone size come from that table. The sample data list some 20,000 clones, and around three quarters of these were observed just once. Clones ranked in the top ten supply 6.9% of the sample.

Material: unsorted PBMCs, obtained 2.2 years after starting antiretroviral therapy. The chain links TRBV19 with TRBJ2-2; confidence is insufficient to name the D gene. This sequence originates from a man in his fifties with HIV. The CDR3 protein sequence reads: CASSITTTGELFF. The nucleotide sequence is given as TGTGCCAGTAGTATTACGACAACCGGGGAGCTGTTTTTT.